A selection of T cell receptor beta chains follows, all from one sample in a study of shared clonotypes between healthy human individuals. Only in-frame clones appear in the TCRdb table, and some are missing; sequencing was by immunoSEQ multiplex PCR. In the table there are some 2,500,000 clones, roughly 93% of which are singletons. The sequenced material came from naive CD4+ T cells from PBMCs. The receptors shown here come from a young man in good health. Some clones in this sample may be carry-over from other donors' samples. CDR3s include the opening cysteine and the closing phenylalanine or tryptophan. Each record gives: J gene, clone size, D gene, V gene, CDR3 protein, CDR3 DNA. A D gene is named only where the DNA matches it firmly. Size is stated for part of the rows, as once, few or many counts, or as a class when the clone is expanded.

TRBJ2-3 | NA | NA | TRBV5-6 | CASSLTRRADTQYF | TGTGCCAGCAGCTTGACTAGGCGCGCAGATACGCAGTATTTT
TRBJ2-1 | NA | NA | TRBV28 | CASTGDLWANEQFF | TGTGCCAGCACAGGGGACTTGTGGGCGAATGAGCAGTTCTTC
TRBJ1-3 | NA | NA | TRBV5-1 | CASSWASPSDRLSGNTIYF | TGCGCCAGCAGCTGGGCGTCCCCGAGCGACAGGCTCTCTGGAAACACCATATATTTT
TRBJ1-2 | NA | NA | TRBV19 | CASSMTSYGYTF | TGTGCCAGTAGTATGACCAGCTATGGCTACACCTTC
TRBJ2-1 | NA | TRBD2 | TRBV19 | CASSGSGRAYNEQFF | TGTGCCAGTAGTGGTAGCGGGAGAGCCTACAATGAGCAGTTCTTC
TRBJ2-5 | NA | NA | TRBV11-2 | CASSHRLGAIQETQYF | TGTGCCAGCAGCCATAGACTAGGGGCTATCCAAGAGACCCAGTACTTC
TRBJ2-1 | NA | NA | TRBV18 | CASSPDSLGQFF | TGTGCCAGCTCACCCGACTCCCTCGGGCAGTTCTTC
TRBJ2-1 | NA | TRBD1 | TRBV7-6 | CASSLGQVNGNEQFF | TGTGCCAGCAGCTTGGGACAGGTTAATGGAAATGAGCAGTTCTTC
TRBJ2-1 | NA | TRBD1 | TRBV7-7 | CASSFSALGTGVEQFF | TGTGCCAGCAGCTTTAGTGCCCTTGGGACAGGGGTTGAGCAGTTCTTC
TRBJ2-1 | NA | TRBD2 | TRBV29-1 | CSVLGLATDEQFF | TGCAGCGTCCTGGGACTAGCGACTGATGAGCAGTTCTTC
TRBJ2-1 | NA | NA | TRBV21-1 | CASSKALPPGGRGDYNEQFF | TGTGCCAGCAGCAAAGCGCTACCCCCAGGTGGGCGGGGGGACTACAATGAGCAGTTCTTC
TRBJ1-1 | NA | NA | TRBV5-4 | CASSLTRAEAFF | TGTGCCAGCAGCCTAACACGGGCTGAAGCTTTCTTT
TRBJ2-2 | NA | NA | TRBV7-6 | CATSGFQRAGELFF | TGTGCCACTTCTGGGTTTCAGAGAGCCGGGGAGCTGTTTTTT
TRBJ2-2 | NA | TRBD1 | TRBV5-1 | CASSLAGTGYNTGELFF | TGCGCCAGCAGCTTGGCCGGGACAGGGTACAACACCGGGGAGCTGTTTTTT
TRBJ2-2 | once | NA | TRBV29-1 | CRPGGSGELFF | TGCAGGCCGGGCGGGTCCGGGGAGCTGTTTTTT
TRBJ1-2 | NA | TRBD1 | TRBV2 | CASSEAVGQGF | TGTGCCAGCAGTGAAGCCGTAGGACAGGGCTTC
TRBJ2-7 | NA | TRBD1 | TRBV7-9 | CASTPPGTGFNEQYF | TGTGCCAGCACCCCCCCCGGGACAGGGTTTAACGAGCAGTACTTC
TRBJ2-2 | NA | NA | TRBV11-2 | CASSLVGGVVTGELFF | TGTGCCAGCAGCTTAGTTGGGGGAGTAGTAACCGGGGAGCTGTTTTTT
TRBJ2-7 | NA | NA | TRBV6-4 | CASSDCGAGDTRSYEQYF | TGTGCCAGCAGTGACTGTGGGGCTGGGGACACGCGCTCCTACGAGCAGTACTTC
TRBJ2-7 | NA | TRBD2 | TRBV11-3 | CASSLGSGGEQYF | TGTGCCAGCAGCTTAGGTTCGGGGGGCGAGCAGTACTTC
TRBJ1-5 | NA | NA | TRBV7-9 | CASSFNGADQPQHF | TGTGCCAGCAGCTTCAATGGGGCAGATCAGCCCCAGCATTTT
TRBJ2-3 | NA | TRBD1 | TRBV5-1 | CASSPRTGGLGDTQYF | TGCGCCAGCAGCCCTAGGACAGGGGGCCTTGGAGATACGCAGTATTTT
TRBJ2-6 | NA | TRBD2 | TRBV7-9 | CASSSGTSGSGANVLTF | TGTGCCAGCAGCTCCGGGACTAGCGGCTCTGGGGCCAACGTCCTGACTTTC
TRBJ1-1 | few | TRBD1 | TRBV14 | CASSLQGAGTEAFF | TGTGCCAGCAGCCTACAGGGGGCCGGGACTGAAGCTTTCTTT
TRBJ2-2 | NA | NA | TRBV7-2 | CASSLLGTGELFF | TGTGCCAGCAGCTTATTGGGAACCGGGGAGCTGTTTTTT
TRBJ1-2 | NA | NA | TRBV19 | CASKAGGWLLDGYTF | TGTGCCAGTAAGGCGGGCGGATGGCTTCTAGATGGCTACACCTTC
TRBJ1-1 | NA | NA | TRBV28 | CASTLDDF | TGTGCCAGCACCCTTGATGACTTT
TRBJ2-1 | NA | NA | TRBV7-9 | CASSFYPHEQFF | TGTGCCAGCAGCTTTTATCCCCATGAGCAGTTCTTC
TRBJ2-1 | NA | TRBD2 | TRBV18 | CASSSWTSGEHNEQFF | TGTGCCAGCTCATCTTGGACTAGCGGGGAACACAATGAGCAGTTCTTC
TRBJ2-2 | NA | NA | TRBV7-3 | CASSPRIGAAGELFF | TGTGCCAGCAGCCCCCGAATAGGGGCTGCCGGGGAGCTGTTTTTT
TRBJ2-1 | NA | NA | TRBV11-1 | CASSRRADSSYNEQFF | TGTGCCAGCAGCAGAAGGGCGGATAGCTCCTACAATGAGCAGTTCTTC
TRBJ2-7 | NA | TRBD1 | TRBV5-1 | CASSIGTGTYEQYF | TGCGCCAGCAGCATCGGGACAGGTACCTACGAGCAGTACTTC
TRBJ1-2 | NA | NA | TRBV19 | CASSISAANYGYTF | TGTGCCAGTAGTATTTCGGCGGCTAACTATGGCTACACCTTC
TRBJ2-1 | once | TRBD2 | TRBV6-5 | CASSPGTSVYNEQFF | TGTGCCAGCAGCCCCGGGACTAGCGTCTACAATGAGCAGTTCTTC
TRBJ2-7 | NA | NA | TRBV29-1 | CSVENPLGSKEQYF | TGCAGCGTTGAAAACCCGCTGGGTTCCAAGGAGCAGTACTTC
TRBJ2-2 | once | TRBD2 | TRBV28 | CASSLREVNTGELFF | TGTGCCAGCAGCCTGCGGGAGGTGAACACCGGGGAGCTGTTTTTT
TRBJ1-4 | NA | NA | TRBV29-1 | CHAQENEKLFF | TGCCACGCTCAAGAGAATGAAAAACTGTTTTTT
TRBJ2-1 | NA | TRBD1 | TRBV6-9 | CASRTDRFGPYNEQFF | TGTGCCAGCAGGACGGACAGGTTTGGGCCCTACAATGAGCAGTTCTTC
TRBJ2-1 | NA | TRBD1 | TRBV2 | CASSGWTGSYNEQFF | TGTGCCAGCAGTGGGTGGACAGGGTCCTACAATGAGCAGTTCTTC
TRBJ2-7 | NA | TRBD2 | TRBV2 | CASRPGLAVYEQYF | TGTGCCAGCAGGCCGGGACTAGCGGTTTACGAGCAGTACTTC
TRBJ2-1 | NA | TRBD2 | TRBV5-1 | CASSLSLAGLNEQFF | TGCGCCAGCAGCTTGTCACTAGCGGGATTGAATGAGCAGTTCTTC
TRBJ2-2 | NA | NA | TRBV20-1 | CSARVGGELFF | TGCAGTGCTAGAGTTGGCGGGGAGCTGTTTTTT
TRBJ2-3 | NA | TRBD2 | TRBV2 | CASSPPSGRAGTTDTQYF | TGTGCCAGCAGTCCGCCTAGCGGGAGGGCCGGGACAACAGATACGCAGTATTTT
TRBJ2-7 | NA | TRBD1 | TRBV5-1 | CASSLLTGPYEQYF | TGCGCCAGCAGCTTATTGACAGGGCCCTACGAGCAGTACTTC
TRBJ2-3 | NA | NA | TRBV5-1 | CASSLGGSSSTDTQYF | TGCGCCAGCAGCTTGGGGGGGTCGTCTAGCACAGATACGCAGTATTTT
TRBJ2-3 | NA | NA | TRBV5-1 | CASSSPGQIVTGDTQYF | TGCGCCAGCAGCTCGCCGGGTCAAATCGTAACGGGAGATACGCAGTATTTT
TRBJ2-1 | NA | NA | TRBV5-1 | CASSSLGSLSYNEQFF | TGCGCCAGCAGCTCCCTAGGGAGCCTATCCTACAATGAGCAGTTCTTC
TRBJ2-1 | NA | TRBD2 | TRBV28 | CASSHLAASSYNEQFF | TGTGCCAGCAGTCACCTAGCGGCGAGCTCCTACAATGAGCAGTTCTTC
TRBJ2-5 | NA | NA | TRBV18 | CASSLPGTQETQYF | TGTGCCAGCTCACTACCCGGGACTCAAGAGACCCAGTACTTC